This T cell receptor beta chain was recovered during a study of OX40 agonist ivuxolimab in advanced cancers. Study-level background: Aged roughly 23 to 80 with a mean of roughly 65 years, they were less than 90% male.

Study-wide findings and caveats: Both CD4+ and CD8+ T cell populations in blood had undergone clonal expansion by week 6 at 0.1 to 3.0 mg/kg. Among the lowest peripheral clonal expansion occurred in 0.1-3.0 mg/kg partial responders.

Notes on this clone: Its target is not known.

Sequencing was performed with immunoSEQ multiplex PCR; in TCRdb, only in-frame clones are kept and a portion is missing. The data contain fewer than 80,000 clones, about 87% of them singletons. The sample here was CD4+ or CD8+ T cells sorted from blood, taken in a trial of the OX40 agonist ivuxolimab. The TCR sequence derives from an adult with an advanced solid tumor such as melanoma, head and neck, liver or kidney cancer.

The CDR3 sequence: CASSPRTSGASNTQYF. The CDR3 DNA reads TGTGCCAGCAGTCCCCGGACTAGCGGGGCAAGTAATACGCAGTATTTT. The chain is built from TRBV27 and TRBJ2-3, with 12 bases that match TRBD2. There are 16 residues in the CDR3. With 5 bases clipped from V and 7 bases from J, the junction kept 10 bases outside the gene matches. Per germline, CDR1 MNHEY and CDR2 SMNVEV (reference sequence).